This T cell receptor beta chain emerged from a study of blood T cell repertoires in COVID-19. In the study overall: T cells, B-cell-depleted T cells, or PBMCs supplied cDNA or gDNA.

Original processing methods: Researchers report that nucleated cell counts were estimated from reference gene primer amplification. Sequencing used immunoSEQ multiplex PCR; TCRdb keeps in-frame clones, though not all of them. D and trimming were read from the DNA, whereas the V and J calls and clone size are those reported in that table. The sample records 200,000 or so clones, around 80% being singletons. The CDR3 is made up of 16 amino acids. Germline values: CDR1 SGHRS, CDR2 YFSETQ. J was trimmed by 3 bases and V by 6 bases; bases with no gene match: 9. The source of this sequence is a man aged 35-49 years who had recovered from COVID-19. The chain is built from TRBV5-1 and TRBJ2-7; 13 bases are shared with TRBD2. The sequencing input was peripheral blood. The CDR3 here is CASMYTGTSGDYEQYF. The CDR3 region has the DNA TGCGCCAGCATGTATACCGGGACTAGCGGGGACTACGAGCAGTACTTC. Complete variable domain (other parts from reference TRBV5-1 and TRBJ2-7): KAGVTQTPRYLIKTRGQQVTLSCSPISGHRSVSWYQQTPGQGLQFLFEYFSETQRNKGNFPGRFSGRQFSNSRSEMNVSTLELGDSALYLCASMYTGTSGDYEQYFGPGTRLTVT.